This T cell receptor beta chain was sequenced during a study of T cell repertoires in cytomegalovirus infection. Study-wide results and caveats: HLA-C-restricted TCR beta clonotypes specific for CMV led the ex vivo response.

Concerning this clonotype: Its antigen is currently unknown.

TCRdb passed the reads through MiXCR, listing each CDR3 protein once. The sample lists 150,000 to 200,000 distinct CDR3 sequences, 28% occurring once. The CDR3 runs 12 residues. Germline V CDR1 and CDR2: LNHDA, SQIVND (reference sequence). V lost 6 bases to trimming and J lost 8 bases, with 13 bases between them. The V and J genes are TRBV19 and TRBJ1-2; unclear D gene. Sequenced sample: PBMCs. The clonotype originates from a human donor in good health (CMV status not recorded). Some clones in this sample may be carry-over from other donors' samples. CDR3 DNA sequence: TGTGCCAGTAGCCTCAAGGGAAGCGGCTACACCTTC. Protein sequence: CASSLKGSGYTF. The complete variable domain, with remaining parts taken from reference TRBV19 and TRBJ1-2, reads DGGITQSPKYLFRKEGQNVTLSCEQNLNHDAMYWYRQDPGQGLRLIYYSQIVNDFQKGDIAEGYSVSREKKESFPLTVTSAQKNPTAFYLCASSLKGSGYTFGSGTRLTVV.